This T cell receptor beta chain was captured in a study of blood T cells in healthy people across ages (dated by TCRdb to between 2014 and 2017). About the investigation overall: In model experiments, template switching captured roughly one uniquely barcoded TCR beta cDNA molecule for every two T cells. To track age-related changes in TCR beta repertoire diversity, the study relied on deep sequencing normalized with unique cDNA molecular identifiers. The donors were divided into four age groups: young (average around 17 years), middle-aged (almost 40), aged (approximately 62) and long-lived (approximately 74). Donors of different ages were randomly distributed across sequencing lanes to avoid experimental bias. The study analyzed two additional independent replicas of 1 million unique cDNA reads from the same blood draw for two donors, one aged 18 to 29 and one aged 80 or older. The paper's findings and limits, for the study overall: The CMV infection status of donors was not known, potentially confounding age-related changes in expanded clonotypes. Observed TCR beta diversity correlated strongly with the percentage of naive T cells measured by flow cytometry. Because profiling used bulk unsorted PBMCs, naive and antigen-experienced compartments could not be compared conclusively. Compared with the aged group, the long-lived group had more naive CD4+ T cells, fewer expanded clones and increased TCR diversity, suggesting age selection. Total diversity estimates from one million sequenced T cells were considered lower bounds and underestimates. As age increased, observed TCR beta diversity per million T cells dropped in a roughly linear way, and a significant reduction was already evident by age about 40.

The sample holds a few counts of this clonotype. Its antigen remains unidentified. The record has no base qualities; no much larger clone is one base away. Compared with germline, V lacks 0 bases and J lacks 1 base; bases without a gene match: 10. CDR1 and CDR2 are read off the germline V gene (reference sequence) as DFQATT and SNEGSKA. The CDR3 goes from the cysteine to the phenylalanine over 17 residues. The CDR3 DNA has 51 bases and is translated from base 1. The donors were about 40 Caucasian individuals from Russia, aged roughly 6 to 100 years, who were systemically healthy. Each donor gave ten milliliters of peripheral blood, collected into EDTA-treated Vacutainer tubes. Ficoll-Paque density-gradient centrifugation was used to isolate PBMCs, with at least 6 million obtained per sample. Total RNA was extracted from PBMCs with Trizol reagent, with at least 6 micrograms obtained per sample. The percentages of naive CD45RAhigh/CD27high T cells were determined by flow cytometry on a PBMC aliquot from every donor.

Library generation was performed with 5' RACE. Sequencing was carried out with an Illumina HiSeq 2500. A second about 6 to 11 cycle PCR used a sample-barcoded 5' primer and a J-beta primer mix. Each TCR beta cDNA molecule received a unique molecular identifier from a template-switch 5' adaptor carrying 12 random nucleotides. At least 3 million CDR3-containing paired-end reads were obtained from each sample. First-strand cDNA was synthesized from all RNA with the Mint cDNA synthesis kit, primed by a TRBC-specific oligonucleotide. Following uracil-DNA glycosylase treatment, all cDNA underwent a first 18-cycle PCR with the universal primers M1SS and BC2_uni_R. From the authors' description of their analysis: For normalization, 1 million high-quality reads were randomly selected from each sample, with every read carrying a distinct molecular identifier. Instead of being binned into consensus sequences, reads that shared molecular identifiers were thrown out. MiTCR, with a Q25 quality threshold and the strictest error-elimination algorithm, was used for CDR3 identification, clonotype clustering and error correction. A nonparametric unseen species model using Euler transformation provided a lower-bound estimate of total TCR beta diversity. In TCRdb, the public reads were trimmed at Q25 with fastp and aligned with MiXCR, with productive beta chains retained. CDR3 protein duplicates are merged, each entry listing the most common genes and DNA. TCRdb, not the authors, supplied the V and J calls. Within this sample are a few hundred thousand distinct CDR3 sequences, with roughly half of them counted one time only. Around 53% of the sample is in the top ten clones.

The clonotype was recovered from a man aged 55 to 70 in good health. Sequences were obtained from blood. The sequence links TRBV20-1 to TRBJ2-5; TRBD2 fits 8 bases in the junction. This receptor carries the CDR3 CSARDPAAGGIQETQYF. The DNA sequence reads TGCAGTGCTAGAGATCCGGCGGCGGGGGGTATCCAAGAGACCCAGTACTTC.